Sequencing of this T cell receptor beta chain was carried out in a study of T cell responses to AZD1222 COVID-19 vaccine (dated by TCRdb to the early 2020s). Concerning the study at large: A total of 230 to 250 trial participants underwent TCR sequencing, of whom about 200 received two doses of AZD1222 and about 26 received two doses of the MenACWY control vaccine. Trial participants were enrolled by age into subgroups of 18-55, 56-69 and 70-plus years, and around 140, 26 and 57 TCR-sequenced participants, respectively, were included in these subgroups. What the study reported, not specific to this receptor: Because no day 14 peak-response samples were available, repertoires were characterized only after the peak T cell response. Epitopes outside the regions mutated in the B.1.351 and B.1.1.7 variants were reportedly recognized by nearly half of the unique spike-specific TCRs. Participants were mostly white British and included more females than males, and it was suggested by the authors that clonal diversity may have been underestimated. A significant rise in spike-specific TCR breadth and depth was observed after two AZD1222 doses relative to day 0 and relative to MenACWY recipients. The whole spike protein was spanned by vaccine-associated CD4 TCRs, and dominant responses were seen in regions 160-218 and 743-854. Only five to seven AZD1222 recipients were SARS-CoV-2 seropositive at baseline, limiting conclusions about previously exposed vaccinees. In the small 56-69-year group, the increase in depth fell short of significance, most likely because of low power.

This clone has only one observation. The target of this receptor is not known. Per-base qualities were not stored, and no clone one base away is much larger. Taken with the paper, the label for time point translates to: baseline before first vaccination. Interpreted using the paper, the treatment or condition label stands for: meningococcal conjugate vaccine given as trial control. Vaccinee samples came from UK trials COV001 and COV002, including a single-blind randomized controlled phase 2/3 trial of AZD1222 (ChAdOx1 nCoV-19) in healthy adults. Trial participant PBMC samples were collected at day 0 and day 28 after the second dose for TCRbeta chain sequencing. The CDR3 regions of human TCRbeta chains were subjected to immunosequencing. The study's processing was this. Repertoire TCRs were matched against a reference library of SARS-CoV-2-specific TCRs generated with the MIRA antigen-specificity platform. Breadth was defined as the fraction of unique TCRs that were SARS-CoV-2-associated. Depth was defined as the fraction of total T cells that were SARS-CoV-2-associated. Using the MIRA data, every spike-specific TCR was mapped to the spike region that the TCR reacted to and assigned to either a CD4 or a CD8 class. Log10-transformed breadth and depth values were compared by one-way ANOVA with Sidak's multiple comparisons tests. In TCRdb, the immuneACCESS table is reduced to in-frame sequences with V and J assigned. These tables do not hold every clone; where another copy was compared, an unresolved V gene accounts for under half, and the others remain unexplained. The V and J calls and clone size were taken over from that table, and D and trimming were inferred from the DNA. Present in this sample are some 100,000 clones, 80% to 90% of which were seen just once. Jointly, the top ten make up 4% to 5% of the sample.

The V end loses 6 bases and the J end loses 1 base, and a stretch of 9 bases separates them. CDR3 length: 14 amino acids, cysteine to phenylalanine. The retained sequence is limited to the CDR3, 42 bases, with the frame set at the first base. Reading the germline V gene gives CDR1 MNHEY and CDR2 SVGAGI. The source of this sequence is an adult in good health. This specimen consisted of peripheral blood, obtained on day 0 of MenACWY control vaccination. The V and J genes are TRBV6-5 and TRBJ2-2, with TRBD1 tentatively as D gene (6 bases match). The bases read TGTGCCAGCAGACAGGGCTTGAACACCGGGGAGCTGTTTTTT. It encodes CASRQGLNTGELFF.